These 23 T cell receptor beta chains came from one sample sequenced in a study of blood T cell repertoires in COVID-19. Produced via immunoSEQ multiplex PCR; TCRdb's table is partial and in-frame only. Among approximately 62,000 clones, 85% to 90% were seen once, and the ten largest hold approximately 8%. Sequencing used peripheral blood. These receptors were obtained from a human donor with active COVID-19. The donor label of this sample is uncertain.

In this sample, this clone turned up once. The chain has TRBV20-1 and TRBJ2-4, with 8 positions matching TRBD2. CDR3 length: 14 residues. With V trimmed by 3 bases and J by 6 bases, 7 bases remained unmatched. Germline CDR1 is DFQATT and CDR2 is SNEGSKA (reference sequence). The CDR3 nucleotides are TGCAGTGCTAGTCCGGGGGGGCCGACAAACATTCAGTACTTC. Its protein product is CSASPGGPTNIQYF.

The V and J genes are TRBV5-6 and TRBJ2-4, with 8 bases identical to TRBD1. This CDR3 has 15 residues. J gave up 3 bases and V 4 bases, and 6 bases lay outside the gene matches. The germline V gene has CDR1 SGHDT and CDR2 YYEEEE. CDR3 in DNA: TGTGCCAGCAGCACCCTACAGGGGGACAAAAACATTCAGTACTTC. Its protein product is CASSTLQGDKNIQYF.

As DNA, the CDR3 is TGCGCCAGCAGCCAAGTGTTCGAACTCCAGGGAGAGCAGTACTTC. Translated, it gives CASSQVFELQGEQYF. The chain has TRBV4-1 and TRBJ2-7; the D gene is possibly TRBD1 (5 bases). The V end lost 1 base, the J end lost 7 bases, and 17 bases lay between the germline ends. CDR1 and CDR2 from the germline V gene are MGHRA and YSYEKL. This CDR3 comprises 15 residues.

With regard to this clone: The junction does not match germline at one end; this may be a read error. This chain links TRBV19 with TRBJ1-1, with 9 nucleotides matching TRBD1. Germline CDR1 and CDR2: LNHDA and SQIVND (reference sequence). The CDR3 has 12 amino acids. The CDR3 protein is CASSNRGLFWGF. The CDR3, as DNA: TGTGCCAGTAGTAACAGGGGGCTGTTTTGGGGGTTT.

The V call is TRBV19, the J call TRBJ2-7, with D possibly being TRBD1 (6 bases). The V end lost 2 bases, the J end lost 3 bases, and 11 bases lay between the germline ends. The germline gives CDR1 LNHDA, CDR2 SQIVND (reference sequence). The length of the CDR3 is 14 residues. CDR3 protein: CASSIRGQSYEQYF. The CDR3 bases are TGTGCCAGTAGTATACGTGGACAGAGCTACGAGCAGTACTTC.

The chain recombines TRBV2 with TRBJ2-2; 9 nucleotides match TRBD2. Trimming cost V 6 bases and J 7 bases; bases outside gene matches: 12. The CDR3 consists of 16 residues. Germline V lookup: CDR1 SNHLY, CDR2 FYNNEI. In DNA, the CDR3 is TGTGCCAGCAGGGAGCTAGCGGGAACTTATAACGGGGAGCTGTTTTTT. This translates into CASRELAGTYNGELFF.

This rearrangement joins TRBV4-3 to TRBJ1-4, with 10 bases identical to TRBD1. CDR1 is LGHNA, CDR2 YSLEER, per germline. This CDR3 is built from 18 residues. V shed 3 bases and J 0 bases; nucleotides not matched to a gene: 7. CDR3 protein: CASSQLKDRGTTNEKLFF. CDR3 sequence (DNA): TGCGCCAGCAGCCAGCTTAAGGACAGGGGGACAACTAATGAAAAACTGTTTTTT.

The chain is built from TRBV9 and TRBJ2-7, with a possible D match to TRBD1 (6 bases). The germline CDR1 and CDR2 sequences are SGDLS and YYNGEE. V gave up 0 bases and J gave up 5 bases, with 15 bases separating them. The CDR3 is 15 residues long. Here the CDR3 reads CASSVAGRGLDEQYF. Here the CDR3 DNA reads TGTGCCAGCAGCGTAGCGGGCAGGGGATTGGACGAGCAGTACTTC.

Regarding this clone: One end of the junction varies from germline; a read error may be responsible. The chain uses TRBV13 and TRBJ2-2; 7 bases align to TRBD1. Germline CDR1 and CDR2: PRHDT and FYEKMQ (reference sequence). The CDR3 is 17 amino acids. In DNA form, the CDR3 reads TGTGCCAGCAGCGTAGGGCCCGGGACAGAGAACACCGGGGAGCTGTTTTTT. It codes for CASSVGPGTENTGELFF.

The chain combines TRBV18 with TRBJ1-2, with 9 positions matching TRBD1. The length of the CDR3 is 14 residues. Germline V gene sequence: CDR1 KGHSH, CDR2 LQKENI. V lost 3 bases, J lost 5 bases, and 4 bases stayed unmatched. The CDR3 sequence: CASSPGTGSYGYTF. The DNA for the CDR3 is TGTGCCAGCTCACCCGGGACAGGGAGTTATGGCTACACCTTC.

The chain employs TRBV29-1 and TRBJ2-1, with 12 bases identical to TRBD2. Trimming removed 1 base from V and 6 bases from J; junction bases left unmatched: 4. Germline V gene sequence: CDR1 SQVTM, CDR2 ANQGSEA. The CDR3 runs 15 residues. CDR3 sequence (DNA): TGCAGCGTTGAAGGGCTAGCGGGAGGGCCCAATGAGCAGTTCTTC. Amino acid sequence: CSVEGLAGGPNEQFF.

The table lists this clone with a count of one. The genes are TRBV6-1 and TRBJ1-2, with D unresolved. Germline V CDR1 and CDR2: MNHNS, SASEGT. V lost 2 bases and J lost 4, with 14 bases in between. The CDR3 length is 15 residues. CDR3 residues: CASSESAQSSYGYTF. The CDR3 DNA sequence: TGTGCCAGCAGTGAATCCGCCCAATCCAGCTATGGCTACACCTTC.

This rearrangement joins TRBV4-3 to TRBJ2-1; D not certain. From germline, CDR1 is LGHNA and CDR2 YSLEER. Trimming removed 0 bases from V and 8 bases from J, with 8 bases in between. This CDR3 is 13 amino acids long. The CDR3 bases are TGCGCCAGCAGCCAAGATCTCCGGGATGAGCAGTTCTTC. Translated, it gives CASSQDLRDEQFF.

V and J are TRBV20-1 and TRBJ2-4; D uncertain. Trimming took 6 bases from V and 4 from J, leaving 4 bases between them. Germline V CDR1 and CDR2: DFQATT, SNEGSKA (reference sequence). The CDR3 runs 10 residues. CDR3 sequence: CSAAKNIQYF. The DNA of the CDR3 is TGCAGTGCCGCGAAAAACATTCAGTACTTC.

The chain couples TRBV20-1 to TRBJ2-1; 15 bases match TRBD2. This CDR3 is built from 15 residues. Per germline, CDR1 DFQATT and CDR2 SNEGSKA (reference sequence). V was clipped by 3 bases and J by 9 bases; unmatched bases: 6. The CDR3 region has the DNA TGCAGTGCTAGTAGGACTAGCGGGGGGGCAGGTGAGCAGTTCTTC. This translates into CSASRTSGGAGEQFF.

For the CDR3, the DNA is TGTGCCATCAGTGGGAATGGACTTTCCAATGAGCAGTTCTTC. This codes for CAISGNGLSNEQFF. The rearrangement links TRBV10-3 to TRBJ2-1, with a possible D match to TRBD2 (5 bases). The germline V gene has CDR1 ENHRY and CDR2 SYGVKD. V was pared by 4 bases and J by 6 bases, with 13 bases between. The CDR3 sequence is 14 residues long.

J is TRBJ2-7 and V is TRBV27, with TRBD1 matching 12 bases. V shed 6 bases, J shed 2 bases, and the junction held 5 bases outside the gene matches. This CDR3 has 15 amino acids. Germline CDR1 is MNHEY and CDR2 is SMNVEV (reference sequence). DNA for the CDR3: TGTGCCAGCAGCCTCCGGGACAGGGGGCCCTACGAGCAGTACTTC. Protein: CASSLRDRGPYEQYF.

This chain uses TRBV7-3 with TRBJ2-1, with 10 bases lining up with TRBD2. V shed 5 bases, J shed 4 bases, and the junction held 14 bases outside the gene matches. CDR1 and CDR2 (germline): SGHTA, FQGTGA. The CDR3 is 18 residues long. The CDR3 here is CASSPRAPGLAAYNEQFF. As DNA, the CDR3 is TGTGCCAGCAGCCCCCGGGCCCCCGGACTAGCGGCATACAATGAGCAGTTCTTC.

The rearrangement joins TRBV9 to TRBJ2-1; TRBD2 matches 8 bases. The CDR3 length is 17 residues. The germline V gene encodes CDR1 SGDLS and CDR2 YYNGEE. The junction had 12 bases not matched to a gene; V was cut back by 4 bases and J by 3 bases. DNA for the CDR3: TGTGCCAGCAGCACTTTTGATGGTAGCGGGGACTACAATGAGCAGTTCTTC. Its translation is CASSTFDGSGDYNEQFF.

The CDR3 nucleotides are TGTGCCAGCAGCGGCGGGGGGGGTAGCACAGATACGCAGTATTTT. This gives the protein CASSGGGGSTDTQYF. The rearrangement uses TRBV9 and TRBJ2-3; TRBD2 agrees at 9 bases. CDR1 and CDR2 (germline): SGDLS, YYNGEE. The CDR3 is 15 residues long. J lost 0 bases, V lost 3 bases, and 2 bases had no gene match.

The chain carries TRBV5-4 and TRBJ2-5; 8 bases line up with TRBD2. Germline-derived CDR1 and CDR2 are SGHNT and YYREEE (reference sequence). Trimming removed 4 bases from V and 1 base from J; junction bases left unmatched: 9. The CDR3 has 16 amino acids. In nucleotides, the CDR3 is TGTGCCAGCAGCCGGGGGGGACCAGCGGTCCAAGAGACCCAGTACTTC. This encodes CASSRGGPAVQETQYF. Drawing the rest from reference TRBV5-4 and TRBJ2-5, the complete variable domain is ETGVTQSPTHLIKTRGQQVTLRCSSQSGHNTVSWYQQALGQGPQFIFQYYREEENGRGNFPPRFSGLQFPNYSSELNVNALELDDSALYLCASSRGGPAVQETQYFGPGTRLLVL.

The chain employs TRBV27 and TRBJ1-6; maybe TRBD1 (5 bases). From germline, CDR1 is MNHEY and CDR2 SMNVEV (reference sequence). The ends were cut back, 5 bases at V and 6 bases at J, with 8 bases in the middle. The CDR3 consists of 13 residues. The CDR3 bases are TGTGCCAGCAGTACCAGGGCTAATTCACCCCTCCACTTT. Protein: CASSTRANSPLHF.

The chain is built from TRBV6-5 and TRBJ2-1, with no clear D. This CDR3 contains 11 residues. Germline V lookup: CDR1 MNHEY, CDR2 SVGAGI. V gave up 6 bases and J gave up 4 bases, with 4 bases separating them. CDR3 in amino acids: CASSLYNEQFF. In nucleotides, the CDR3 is TGTGCCAGCAGCTTGTACAATGAGCAGTTCTTC.